Below are 16 T cell receptor beta chains sequenced from a single sample in a study of blood T cell repertoires in COVID-19. Repertoires were generated with immunoSEQ multiplex PCR, while TCRdb's copy carries only in-frame clones and drops some. Altogether about 53,000 clones are present, under 90% being singletons, with the ten largest covering about a fifth. Input material: peripheral blood. Receptor source: an elderly woman with COVID-19, enrolled during active disease.

This rearrangement joins TRBV7-2 to TRBJ1-1; maybe TRBD1 (6 bases). The CDR3 contains 15 residues. Per the germline V gene, CDR1 is SGHTA and CDR2 is FQGNSA. Trimming removed 4 bases at V and 0 bases at J, with 12 bases between. The CDR3: CASSSNRVVNTEAFF. The CDR3, as DNA: TGTGCCAGCAGCTCTAACAGGGTTGTGAACACTGAAGCTTTCTTT.

The genes are TRBV29-1 and TRBJ1-1, with D tentatively TRBD1 (6 bases). Germline V gene data show CDR1 as SQVTM and CDR2 as ANQGSEA. V lost 4 bases and J 7 bases, leaving 10 bases between the germline ends. The CDR3 is 11 residues long. CDR3 DNA: TGCAGCGTTGTAGGGGGAAGTGAAGCTTTCTTT. Its translation is CSVVGGSEAFF. Looking up the rest from reference TRBV29-1 and TRBJ1-1 gives the full variable domain: SAVISQKPSRDICQRGTSLTIQCQVDSQVTMMFWYRQQPGQSLTLIATANQGSEATYESGFVIDKFPISRPNLTFSTLTVSNMSPEDSSIYLCSVVGGSEAFFGQGTRLTVV.

The count of this clone is one. The chain joins TRBV14 to TRBJ1-1; D not certain. Trimming took 2 bases from V and 2 from J, leaving 6 bases between them. The germline CDR1 and CDR2 sequences are SGHDN and FVKESK. The CDR3 contains 13 residues. The CDR3 spells CASSQSVNTEAFF. Written as DNA, the CDR3 is TGTGCCAGCAGCCAATCAGTAAACACTGAAGCTTTCTTT. Supplemented by reference TRBV14 and TRBJ1-1, the full variable domain reads EAGVTQFPSHSVIEKGQTVTLRCDPISGHDNLYWYRRVMGKEIKFLLHFVKESKQDESGMPNNRFLAERTGGTYSTLKVQPAELEDSGVYFCASSQSVNTEAFFGQGTRLTVV.

Comments on this clone: The limits of the CDR3 on the DNA are not certain, so only TCRdb's listed CDR3 is given. The rearrangement links TRBV6-2 or TRBV6-3 to TRBJ2-7; the table gives TRBD2 as D, unverified against the DNA. Germline-derived CDR1 and CDR2 are MNHEY and SVGEGT. The CDR3 extends over 18 residues, inclusive of both ends. This CDR3 reads CASSSSDRGLAGAGLQYF.

The J gene is TRBJ2-7, the V gene TRBV4-1; 10 positions agree with TRBD2. Germline CDR1 reads MGHRA; CDR2 reads YSYEKL. Losses at the gene ends were 0 bases for V and 3 bases for J; bases not matched to a gene: 8. This CDR3 has 17 residues. The CDR3 sequence is CASSQDSVGLALYEQYF. Here the CDR3 DNA reads TGCGCCAGCAGCCAAGATAGCGTGGGACTAGCGCTCTACGAGCAGTACTTC.

The chain employs TRBV14 and TRBJ2-1; TRBD2 matches 10 bases. Trimming at V came to 6 bases and at J to 0 bases, leaving 5 bases not matched to a gene. This CDR3 contains 16 residues. CDR1 and CDR2 (germline): SGHDN, FVKESK. The CDR3 sequence is CASSWSGRGSYNEQFF. In nucleotides, the CDR3 is TGTGCCAGCAGTTGGAGCGGGAGGGGCTCCTACAATGAGCAGTTCTTC.

This clone was observed a handful of times. The chain employs TRBV9 and TRBJ1-1, with D possibly TRBD1 on 5 matching bases. Between the trimmed V and J ends, which lost 0 bases and 5 bases, there was a span of 11 bases. Germline CDR1 reads SGDLS; CDR2 reads YYNGEE. CDR3 length equals 14 residues. The CDR3 coding sequence is TGTGCCAGCAGCGTAGCGGGGGTGAGGACTGAAGCTTTCTTT. Protein sequence: CASSVAGVRTEAFF. Filled out from reference TRBV9 and TRBJ1-1, the complete variable domain reads DSGVTQTPKHLITATGQRVTLRCSPRSGDLSVYWYQQSLDQGLQFLIQYYNGEERAKGNILERFSAQQFPDLHSELNLSSLELGDSALYFCASSVAGVRTEAFFGQGTRLTVV.

This sequence joins TRBV7-2 and TRBJ1-1; D uncertain. CDR3 length: 14 amino acids. Trimming shortened V by 2 bases and J by 0 bases, and 7 bases separated the two germline ends. Per the germline V gene, CDR1 is SGHTA and CDR2 is FQGNSA. The CDR3, as DNA: TGTGCCAGCAGCTTAAACAGCATGAACACTGAAGCTTTCTTT. It is translated as CASSLNSMNTEAFF.

This clone was seen only a few times. The rearrangement uses TRBV5-1 and TRBJ2-5; 7 nucleotides match TRBD1. The CDR3 loop spans 14 amino acids. The J segment lost 0 bases and the V segment lost 4 bases, leaving 3 bases of the junction unmatched. Germline lookup yields CDR1 SGHRS and CDR2 YFSETQ. DNA for the CDR3: TGCGCCAGCAGCCGGGGACAGTACCAAGAGACCCAGTACTTC. It codes for CASSRGQYQETQYF. Together with reference TRBV5-1 and TRBJ2-5, the CDR3 gives the full variable domain: KAGVTQTPRYLIKTRGQQVTLSCSPISGHRSVSWYQQTPGQGLQFLFEYFSETQRNKGNFPGRFSGRQFSNSRSEMNVSTLELGDSALYLCASSRGQYQETQYFGPGTRLLVL.

The chain employs TRBV5-1 and TRBJ1-5; possibly TRBD1 for D (5 bases). The CDR3 consists of 13 residues. Trimming cost V 4 bases and J 7 bases, with 12 bases left between them. CDR1 and CDR2 from the germline V gene are SGHRS and YFSETQ. CDR3 coding DNA: TGCGCCAGCAGCCCGACAGTTGACCAGCCCCAGCATTTT. The encoded protein is CASSPTVDQPQHF.

The chain uses TRBV18 and TRBJ2-1; D not resolved. Between the trimmed V and J ends, which lost 5 bases and 0 bases, there was a span of 14 bases. The CDR3 length is 16 residues. The germline V gene has CDR1 KGHSH and CDR2 LQKENI. CDR3 loop: CASSRVTGYSYNEQFF. DNA for the CDR3: TGTGCCAGCTCAAGAGTTACGGGTTACTCCTACAATGAGCAGTTCTTC.

This chain links TRBV19 with TRBJ2-3, with TRBD1 matching 9 bases. The CDR3 runs to 15 residues. V lost 5 bases to trimming and J lost 1 base; unmatched junction nucleotides: 4. The germline V gene has CDR1 LNHDA and CDR2 SQIVND (reference sequence). CDR3 sequence (DNA): TGTGCCAGTAGTGGACAGGGGAGGGGCACAGATACGCAGTATTTT. Translated, it gives CASSGQGRGTDTQYF.

The V and J genes are TRBV7-6 and TRBJ2-7; 7 nucleotides line up with TRBD1. J lost 4 bases, V lost 4 bases, and 7 bases had no gene match. The CDR3 contains 14 residues. CDR1 and CDR2 (germline): SGHVS, FNYEAQ. CDR3 region: CASSSTTGNYEQYF. In DNA, the CDR3 is TGTGCCAGCAGCTCGACGACAGGGAATTACGAGCAGTACTTC.

The chain combines TRBV7-3 with TRBJ2-2; 13 bases map to TRBD2. Germline V gives CDR1 SGHTA, CDR2 FQGTGA. The CDR3 has 16 amino acids. J was trimmed by 4 bases and V by 4 bases; bases with no gene match: 3. For the CDR3, the DNA is TGTGCCAGCAGCTCCAGGACTAGCGGGAGCACCGGGGAGCTGTTTTTT. Translating it yields CASSSRTSGSTGELFF.

The chain has TRBV3-1 (or the pseudogene TRBV3-2) and TRBJ2-1; tentatively, D is TRBD2 (6 bases). CDR1 LGHDT and CDR2 YNNKEL come from the germline V gene (reference sequence). This CDR3 has 11 residues. The V end lost 11 bases, the J end lost 9 bases, and 14 bases lay between the germline ends. CDR3 protein: CAGGTGSEQFF. DNA of the CDR3: TGTGCCGGAGGGACGGGGTCTGAGCAGTTCTTC.

V gene TRBV5-1 combines with J gene TRBJ2-1, with TRBD1 as a possible D gene (6 bases). This CDR3 has 13 amino acids. Trimming removed 2 bases at V and 4 bases at J, with 7 bases between. Germline V gene lookup returns CDR1 SGHRS and CDR2 YFSETQ. Written as DNA, the CDR3 is TGCGCCAGCAGCTTACAGGGTTACAATGAGCAGTTCTTC. Protein: CASSLQGYNEQFF.